This T cell receptor beta chain was sequenced in a study of response to subunit inactivated influenza vaccine (dated by TCRdb to 2017 to 2018). For the wider study: Deep quantitative T cell receptor repertoire profiling was used in the study to track responses to a trivalent subunit inactivated influenza vaccine.

Overall results and qualifications from the work: According to the authors, only a limited number of new T cells may be recruited by each seasonal influenza vaccination.

The library came from RT-PCR. Sequencing was performed on an Illumina HiSeq 2500. Using fastp at Q25 and MiXCR, TCRdb reprocessed the public reads and kept productive beta chains. Here each entry gathers all rows of one CDR3 protein and keeps the most common genes and DNA. Present in this sample are more than 500,000 distinct CDR3 sequences, about 11% of which were seen just once. Jointly, the top ten make up approximately 11% of the sample. The CDR3 has 15 amino acids, counting the end cysteine and phenylalanine. Only the CDR3 portion is preserved as DNA: 45 bases, with reading frame beginning at the first base. Germline trimming: 3 bases from V, 2 bases from J; junction bases outside gene matches: 4. Per the germline V gene (reference sequence), LNHNV is the CDR1 and YYDKDF is the CDR2. To note about this clonotype: Its binding antigen is unknown. One base away there is no much larger clone; base qualities are not given.

These data also formed part of another study, on T cells expressing NK-cell markers. As the second publication notes: TCR beta cDNA libraries were prepared using 5'RACE template switching, which introduced a universal primer site and unique molecular identifiers. Three sorted T-cell subsets (CD3+CD56+NKG2C+, CD3+CD56+NKG2C- and CD3+CD56-NKG2C+) from several donors had their TCR beta-chain repertoires profiled. Seven of the eight sequenced donors were HCMV-seropositive and one was HCMV-seronegative. In several experiments an anti-gammadeltaTCR antibody was added to restrict sorting to alphabetaTCR-expressing T cells. For several donors, the dominant CD3+CD56+NKG2C+ clonotypes were among the top 10 CD8+ clonotypes and accounted for 1.0-7.0% of CD8+ T cells. Those dominant clonotypes were again the most abundant among CD3+CD56-NKG2C+ cells in four donors, at roughly 25-65%. Whether the expanded NKG2C-expressing T cell clones were specific for HCMV antigens was left unclear. The study sequenced eight donors, all healthy volunteers chosen at random: three men and five women. To determine HCMV serostatus, a commercial ELISA kit was used to detect HCMV-specific IgG in serum. Peripheral blood mononuclear cells were isolated from blood by Ficoll density gradient centrifugation. For 5 or 6 donors, unsorted PBMC were also used to sequence bulk peripheral blood T-cell repertoires. Synthesis of cDNA was primed from the TCR beta constant segment and was followed by two consecutive PCR amplification steps. The libraries were sequenced on Illumina HiSeq 2000/2500, MiSeq or NextSeq, producing 2 x 150 bp reads. MIGEC handled demultiplexing of the reads and grouping by UMI, while MiTCR was used to assemble and quantify clonotypes. To remove erroneous sequences, TCR cDNA sequences were retained only when supported by two or more reads. The tcR package was used for downstream repertoire analysis, and clonotypes were matched across fractions by CDR3 nucleotide sequence plus V segment. VDJmatch was used to annotate antigen specificity against VDJdb, with one amino acid substitution allowed in CDR3.

The sample was PBMCs from blood, taken on the day of vaccination. The sequence is built from TRBV15 and TRBJ1-1; 9 of the junction bases match TRBD1. This TCR derives from a man in his fifties who received an inactivated influenza vaccine. Donor details come from another sample of the same person, matched by shared clones. The base sequence is TGTGCCACCAGCAGTGGACAGGGGCTAAACACTGAAGCTTTCTTT. This gives the protein CATSSGQGLNTEAFF. With the rest looked up from the reference TRBV15 and TRBJ1-1 genes rather than sequenced, the full variable domain is DAMVIQNPRYQVTQFGKPVTLSCSQTLNHNVMYWYQQKSSQAPKLLFHYYDKDFNNEADTPDNFQSRRPNTSFCFLDIRSPGLGDTAMYLCATSSGQGLNTEAFFGQGTRLTVV.